A single sample is the source of the 2 T cell receptor beta chains below, sequenced in a study of T cell clones after liver transplantation. Data came from immunoSEQ multiplex PCR; TCRdb stores just in-frame clones and leaves some out. The table lists 75,000 to 100,000 clones, roughly 80% of them singletons. Material: CD4+ T cells from blood, obtained around 42 months after liver transplant. These receptors all come from a human patient who received a liver transplant. The graft donor may account for some of the T cells.

The V call is TRBV28, the J call TRBJ2-7, with 13 bases identical to TRBD2. Germline CDR1 reads MDHEN; CDR2 reads SYDVKM. The V gene end was trimmed by 4 bases and the J gene end by 2 bases; junction bases not matched to a gene: 11. CDR3 length: 18 residues. CDR3 sequence reads: CASSSYPGTSGATYEQYF. The CDR3 nucleotides read TGTGCCAGCAGTTCGTACCCCGGGACTAGCGGGGCCACCTACGAGCAGTACTTC.

CDR3 sequence reads: CASSLPAGSNYGYTF. The CDR3 coding sequence is TGCGCCAGCAGCCTACCGGCAGGTTCTAACTATGGCTACACCTTC. The chain couples TRBV5-1 to TRBJ1-2, with D unresolved. The CDR3 spans 15 residues. CDR1 is SGHRS, CDR2 YFSETQ, per germline. V dropped 4 bases and J dropped 0 bases, with 13 bases sitting between them.